The rows below give T cell receptor beta chains drawn from one sample of a study of human T cells and chemical hapten exposure. TCRdb analysed the RACE reads with MiXCR anew, one entry per CDR3 protein. Among more than 75,000 distinct CDR3 sequences listed, about 9% were seen once. The sequences come from whole blood, collected in connection with sensitization to the hapten diphenylcyclopropenone (DPC). The source of these receptors is a woman aged 40 to 55 with alopecia areata. Some clones in this sample may be carry-over from other donors' samples. The CDR3 runs from the conserved cysteine through the conserved F or W. The D gene is left open where the match is weak. Clone size is shown for a subset of rows, as once, few, many or a class of expanded clone.

>-|TRBV19|TRBJ2-5|-
TGTGCCAGTACCGCAGCTTGGGGGGAAGAGACCCAGTACTTC
CASTAAWGEETQYF
>-|TRBV12-3/TRBV12-4|TRBJ1-6|-
TGTGCCAGCAGTTCTCGGCTAAGCTCACCCCTCCACTTT
CASSSRLSSPLHF
>-|TRBV10-3|TRBJ2-7|TRBD1
TGTGCCATCAGCTTGACAGGGCTCCCTTACGAGCGGTACTTC
CAISLTGLPYERYF
>few|TRBV5-4|TRBJ2-1|-
TGTGCCAGCGGCTCGCCCTACAATGAGCAGTTCTTC
CASGSPYNEQFF
>-|TRBV5-1|TRBJ1-5|-
TGCGCCAGCAGCCAGACAGGTCCGGATCAGCCCCAGCATTTT
CASSQTGPDQPQHF
>few|TRBV3-1|TRBJ2-1|-
TGTGCCAGCAGCCAAGTGGTAGAGGCCTGGCGACCCAATGAGCAGTTCTTC
CASSQVVEAWRPNEQFF
>few|TRBV4-2|TRBJ2-7|-
TGTGCCAGCAGCCCCTTGGGGGCCGACTCCTACGAGCAGTACTTC
CASSPLGADSYEQYF
>many|TRBV20-1|TRBJ2-1|TRBD2
TGCAGTGCTAGGGGCCGGACTAGCCGAAACAATGAGCAGTTCTTC
CSARGRTSRNNEQFF
>-|TRBV2|TRBJ1-5|-
TGTGCCAGCGGTAGGGTACCAGGCAATCAGCCCCAGCATTTT
CASGRVPGNQPQHF
>many|TRBV7-2|TRBJ1-2|-
TGTGCCAGCGGACGAGGGGCAGGGGATGGCTACACCTTC
CASGRGAGDGYTF
>many|TRBV9|TRBJ2-3|TRBD2
TGTGCCAGCAGCGAGAGACTGGCGGGAGCAGCAGATACGCAGTATTTT
CASSERLAGAADTQYF
>few|TRBV29-1|TRBJ2-7|TRBD2
TGCAGCGTCCGACTAGCGGCGACCTACGAGCAGTACTTC
CSVRLAATYEQYF
>few|TRBV4-1|TRBJ2-5|-
TGCGCCAGCAGCCAAGTTGCATCGGCTGGCCTCCAGGGGACCCAGTACTTC
CASSQVASAGLQGTQYF
>many|TRBV2|TRBJ1-1|-
TGTGCCAGCCGGACAGAGACTCTTGGGGCTTTCTTT
CASRTETLGAFF
>many|TRBV11-3|TRBJ2-3|TRBD2
TGTGCCAGCAGCTGGGGGGGACCCTCGGAGCAGTATTTT
CASSWGGPSEQYF
>-|TRBV7-8|TRBJ2-7|TRBD2
TGTGCCAGCAGCTCTAGCGGGAGTAGCTACGAGCAGTACTTC
CASSSSGSSYEQYF
>many|TRBV19|TRBJ2-1|-
TGTGCCAGTAGTCCTTCGTCATATTACAATGAGCAGTTCTTC
CASSPSSYYNEQFF
>-|TRBV11-3|TRBJ1-1|TRBD1
TGTGCCAGCAGCTCGCGGACAGGGGCAACGAACACTGAAGCTTTCTTT
CASSSRTGATNTEAFF
>-|TRBV19|TRBJ1-5|-
TGTGCCAGTAGTATCGCGTCTGGGCGGAGCAATCAGCCCCAGCATTTT
CASSIASGRSNQPQHF
>few|TRBV12-3/TRBV12-4|TRBJ2-5|TRBD2
TGTGCCAGCTATGGCCGTTCCAGCGGGAGGATGAGGGAGACCCAGTACTTC
CASYGRSSGRMRETQYF
>few|TRBV28|TRBJ1-2|-
TGTGCCACCCTCCGGGGGGCTAACTATGGCTACACCTTC
CATLRGANYGYTF
>-|TRBV9|TRBJ2-3|-
TGTGCCAGCAGCCCTCTGCGGTTCACCTTCACAGATACGCAGTATTTT
CASSPLRFTFTDTQYF
>many|TRBV5-1|TRBJ1-2|-
TGCGCCAGCAGCTTGGAGGCCAGGGCCGCTGGCTACACCTTC
CASSLEARAAGYTF
>-|TRBV28|TRBJ2-1|-
TGTGCCAGCAGTTTATGGGGCGAGCAGTTCTTC
CASSLWGEQFF
>many|TRBV6-6|TRBJ2-3|TRBD2
TGTGCCAGCAATTTTGCGGGAGGAGGAGATACGCAGTATTTT
CASNFAGGGDTQYF
>many|TRBV29-1|TRBJ2-5|-
TGCAGCGTTGATTTGGGCAGTGAAGAGACCCAGTACTTC
CSVDLGSEETQYF
>many|TRBV6-1|TRBJ2-4|-
TGTGCCAGCAGTGAAGCATCCACAGGGTTAGCCAAAAACATTCAGTACTTC
CASSEASTGLAKNIQYF
>many|TRBV2|TRBJ2-7|TRBD1
TGTGCCAGCAGTGAAAGGGACAGGGACGAGCAGTACTTC
CASSERDRDEQYF
>few|TRBV5-4|TRBJ1-2|-
TGTGCCAGCAGCTCGACTGGGTATGGCTACACCTTC
CASSSTGYGYTF
>few|TRBV29-1|TRBJ2-7|-
TGCAGCGTTGAGACAGGATACGAGCAGTACTTC
CSVETGYEQYF
>many|TRBV29-1|TRBJ1-2|-
TGCAGCGTTGGTAGTTTTCAGAGCTATGGCTACACCTTC
CSVGSFQSYGYTF
>-|TRBV7-9|TRBJ2-5|-
TGTGCCAGCAGCCCCCATGAAGAGACCCAGTACTTC
CASSPHEETQYF
>-|TRBV5-6|TRBJ2-5|TRBD1
TGTGCCAGCAGTCCCCGGGACAGGGGGTTAAAGACCCAGTACTTC
CASSPRDRGLKTQYF